Listed here is a single T cell receptor beta chain. Its antigen remains unknown. This CDR3 contains 13 residues. Germline lookup yields CDR1 ENHRY and CDR2 SYGVKD. V was cut by 4 bases and J by 4 bases, with 10 bases left in between. The sample is drawn from a study of T cell responses to AZD1222 COVID-19 vaccine. General study findings and limits: Repertoire collection took place solely once the T cell response had peaked. Mostly white British, mostly female donors; authors suggested clonal diversity may be underestimated. Spike-wide vaccine-associated CD4 TCRs dominated at 160-218 and 743-854.

Libraries were prepared by immunoSEQ multiplex PCR; TCRdb keeps only in-frame clonotypes and omits some of them. The sample carries hundreds of thousands of clones, 85% to 95% recorded once. Sequences were derived from peripheral blood, sampled on day 0 of MenACWY control vaccination. The J gene is TRBJ2-5, the V gene TRBV10-3, with a tentative D call TRBD1 (6 bases). This TCR was sampled from an adult in good health. CDR3 sequence reads: CAISGGLGETQYF. In DNA form, the CDR3 reads TGTGCCATCAGTGGGGGGCTAGGAGAGACCCAGTACTTC.